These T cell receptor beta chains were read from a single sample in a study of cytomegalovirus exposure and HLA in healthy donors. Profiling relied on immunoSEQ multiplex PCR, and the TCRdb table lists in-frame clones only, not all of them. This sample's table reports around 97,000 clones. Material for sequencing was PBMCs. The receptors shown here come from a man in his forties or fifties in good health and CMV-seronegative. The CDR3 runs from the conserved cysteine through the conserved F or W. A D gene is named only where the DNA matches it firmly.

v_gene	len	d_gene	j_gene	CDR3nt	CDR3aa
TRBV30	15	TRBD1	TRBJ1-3	TGTGCCTGGGCTGTATCCGGGACAGCTGGAAACACCATATATTTT	CAWAVSGTAGNTIYF
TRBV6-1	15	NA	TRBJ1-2	TGTGCCAGCAGTGCAGGACAGAGCGGCGGCTATGGCTACACCTTC	CASSAGQSGGYGYTF
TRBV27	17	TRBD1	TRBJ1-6	TGTGCCAGCCCCCGGCCCGGGACAGGGAGTAGCAATTCACCCCTCCACTTT	CASPRPGTGSSNSPLHF
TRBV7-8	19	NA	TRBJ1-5	TGTGCCAGCAGCTTTCAACGTCGGACAGAGCTATATAGCAATCAGCCCCAGCATTTT	CASSFQRRTELYSNQPQHF
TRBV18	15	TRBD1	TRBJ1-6	TGTGCCAGCTCACCAGGGACAGGGGTTAATTCACCCCTCCACTTT	CASSPGTGVNSPLHF
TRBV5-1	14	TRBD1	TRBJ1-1	TGCGCCAGCAGCCCTATCGACAGGGGAACTGAAGCTTTCTTT	CASSPIDRGTEAFF
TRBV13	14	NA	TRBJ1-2	TGTGCCAGCAGCTTAACCCACAGCGGCGAGGGCTACACCTTC	CASSLTHSGEGYTF
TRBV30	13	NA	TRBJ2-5	TGTGCCTGGAGTTCCACCGGGGGATGGACCCAGTACTTC	CAWSSTGGWTQYF
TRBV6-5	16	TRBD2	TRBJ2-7	TGTGCCAGCAGTTACTCGTATAGCGGGGCGGATTACGAGCAGTACTTC	CASSYSYSGADYEQYF
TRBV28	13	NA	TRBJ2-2	TGTGCCAGCAGTTTTAGACAGACCGGGGAGCTGTTTTTT	CASSFRQTGELFF
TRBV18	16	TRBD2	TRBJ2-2	TGTGCCAGCTCACCCGCTAGCGGGAGAGCGACCGGGGAGCTGTTTTTT	CASSPASGRATGELFF
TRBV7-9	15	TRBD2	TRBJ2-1	TGTGCCAGTAGTTTTCTAGCGGGGGCATACAATGAGCAGTTCTTC	CASSFLAGAYNEQFF
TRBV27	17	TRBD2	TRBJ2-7	TGTGCCAGCAGTCCCACCCGTTGGCACGGACTAGCGGCCGAGCAGTACTTC	CASSPTRWHGLAAEQYF
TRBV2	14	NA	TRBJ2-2	TGTGCCAGCAGTGCCGAGGGGCGGGGCGGGGAGCTGTTTTTT	CASSAEGRGGELFF
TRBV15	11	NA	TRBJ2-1	TGTGCCACCAGCAGAGATCAGGAGCAGTTCTTC	CATSRDQEQFF
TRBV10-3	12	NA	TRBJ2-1	TGTGCCATCAGTGAGTCATTCGATGAGCAGTTCTTC	CAISESFDEQFF
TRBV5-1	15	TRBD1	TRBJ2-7	TGCGCCAGCAGCTTCGGACAGGGGGCAGGCTACGAGCAGTACTTC	CASSFGQGAGYEQYF
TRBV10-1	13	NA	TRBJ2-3	TGCGCCAGCAAACCAGCGGGCACAGATACGCAGTATTTT	CASKPAGTDTQYF
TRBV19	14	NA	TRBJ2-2	TGTGCCAGTAGTATCCGGGGGGCAGCCGGGGAGCTGTTTTTT	CASSIRGAAGELFF
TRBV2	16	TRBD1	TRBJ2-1	TGTGCCAGCAGTGAATATCAGACAGGGGCCTACAATGAGCGGTTCTTC	CASSEYQTGAYNERFF
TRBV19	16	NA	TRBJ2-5	TGTGCCAGTAGTATTAAGCTAGCCCCCTCCGGAGAGACCCAGTACTTC	CASSIKLAPSGETQYF
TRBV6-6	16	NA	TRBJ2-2	TGTGCCAGCAGTTACGGAGGGCCGGTGAACACCGGGGAGCTGTTTTTT	CASSYGGPVNTGELFF
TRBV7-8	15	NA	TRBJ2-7	TGTGCCAGCAGCTCCGGACACCTTGGAAACTACGAGCAGTACTTC	CASSSGHLGNYEQYF
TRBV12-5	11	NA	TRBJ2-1	TGTGCTAGTGCTCTCGGGAATGAGCAGTTCTTC	CASALGNEQFF
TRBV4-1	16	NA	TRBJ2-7	TGCGCCAGCAGCCAATGGTTGGGTTCATCCGACTACGAGCAGTACTTC	CASSQWLGSSDYEQYF
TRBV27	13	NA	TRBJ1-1	TGTGCCAGCAGTTTGGGCAGGGGTTCTGAAGCTTTCTTT	CASSLGRGSEAFF
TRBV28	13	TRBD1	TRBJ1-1	TGTGCCAGCATGGTGACAGGGAGCGCTGAAGCTTTCTTT	CASMVTGSAEAFF
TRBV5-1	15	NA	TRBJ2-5	TGCGCCAGCAGCCCGGGCGGGACTTCTCAAGAGACCCAGTACTTC	CASSPGGTSQETQYF
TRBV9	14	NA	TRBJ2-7	TGTGCCAGCAGCCCCCGCCGACAGTCCTACGAGCAGTACTTC	CASSPRRQSYEQYF
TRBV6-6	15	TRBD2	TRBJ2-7	TGTGCCAGCAGACCGCTAGCGGACCTCTCCTACGAGCAGTACTTC	CASRPLADLSYEQYF
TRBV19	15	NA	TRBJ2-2	TGTGCCAGTAGTATAGTGGCGGGGCCGGGCGGGGAGCTGTTTTTT	CASSIVAGPGGELFF
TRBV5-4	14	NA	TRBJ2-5	TGTGCCAGCAGCTTGAGTTTGCCCGGGGAGACCCAGTACTTC	CASSLSLPGETQYF
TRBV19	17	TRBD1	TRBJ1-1	TGTGCCAGTAGTCCCGCGGCCAACAGGGGGCGGAACACTGAAGCTTTCTTT	CASSPAANRGRNTEAFF
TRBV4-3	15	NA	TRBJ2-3	TGCGCCAGCAGCCAACAATGGGCGGGGTCGGATACGCAGTATTTT	CASSQQWAGSDTQYF
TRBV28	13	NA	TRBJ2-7	TGTGCCAGCAGCCCTGTGAACGGTTACGAGCAGTACTTC	CASSPVNGYEQYF
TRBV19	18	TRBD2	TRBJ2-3	TGTGCCAGTAGTAAAACTAGCGGGGGGGTTTCTAGCACAGATACGCAGTATTTT	CASSKTSGGVSSTDTQYF
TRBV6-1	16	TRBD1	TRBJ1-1	TGTGCCAGCAGTGTCTTTCAGGGGGATGGGAACACTGAAGCTTTCTTT	CASSVFQGDGNTEAFF
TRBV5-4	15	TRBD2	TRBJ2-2	TGTGCCAGCAGCTACGGGACTAGCGGGCTCGGGGAGCTGTTTTTT	CASSYGTSGLGELFF
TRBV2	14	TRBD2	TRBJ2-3	TGTGCCAGCACTCGGGAGGATAGCACAGATACGCAGTATTTT	CASTREDSTDTQYF
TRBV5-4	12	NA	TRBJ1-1	TGTGCCAGCAGCTTGAAGGGGGATGAAGCTTTCTTT	CASSLKGDEAFF
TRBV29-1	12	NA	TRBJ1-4	TGCAGCGTTGTTGCGACAAATGAAAAACTGTTTTTT	CSVVATNEKLFF
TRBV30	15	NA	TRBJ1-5	TGTGCCTGGAGTGTACGTAGGGGGAAGCAATCAGCCCAGCATTTT	CAWSVRRGKQSAQHF
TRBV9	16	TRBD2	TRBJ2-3	TGTGCCAGCAGCGATGCTAGCGGGGTCGGCACAGATACGCAGTATTTT	CASSDASGVGTDTQYF
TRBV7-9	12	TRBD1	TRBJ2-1	TGTGCCAGCAGCTTAGAGACAGGGGAGCAGTTCTTC	CASSLETGEQFF
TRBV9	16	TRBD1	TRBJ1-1	TGTGCCAGCAGCGCTTACAGGGGGCTTGGGGTCGCTGAAGCTTTCTTT	CASSAYRGLGVAEAFF
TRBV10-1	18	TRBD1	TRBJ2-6	TGCGCCAGCAGTGAGGAAGGGACAGGGCTAGGTGGGGCCAACGTCCTGACTTTC	CASSEEGTGLGGANVLTF
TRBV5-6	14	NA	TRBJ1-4	TGTGCCAGCAGCTCATGGACAGTCAATGAAAAACTGTTTTTT	CASSSWTVNEKLFF